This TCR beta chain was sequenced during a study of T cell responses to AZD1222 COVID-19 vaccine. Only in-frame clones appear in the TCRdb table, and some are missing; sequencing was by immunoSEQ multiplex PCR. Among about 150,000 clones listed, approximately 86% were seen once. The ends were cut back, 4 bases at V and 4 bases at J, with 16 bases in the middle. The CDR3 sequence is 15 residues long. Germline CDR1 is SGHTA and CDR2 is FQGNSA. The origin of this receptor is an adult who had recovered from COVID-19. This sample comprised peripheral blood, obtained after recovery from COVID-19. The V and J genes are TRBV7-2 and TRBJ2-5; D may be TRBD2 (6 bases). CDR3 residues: CASSSSSDRGETQYF. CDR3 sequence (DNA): TGTGCCAGCAGCTCCTCTAGCGATCGGGGAGAGACCCAGTACTTC.